The next 6 T cell receptor beta chains were all read from a single sample in a study of cytotoxic CD8 clonotypes in ibrutinib-treated CLL (dated by TCRdb to the early 2020s). The method was the immunoSEQ multiplex PCR assay. The table comes from immuneACCESS by way of TCRdb, which keeps in-frame sequences with V and J called. Part of the clones is missing from these tables; in studies checked, under half for an unresolved V gene and the rest for unknown reasons. The sample records about 140,000 clones, approximately 80% of which are singletons. Together, the top ten hold approximately 7.6% of the sample. Sample: PBMCs, taken after 36 months of ibrutinib treatment. Receptors were obtained from a human donor with chronic lymphocytic leukemia.

This clone was seen once. The rearrangement joins TRBV7-2 to TRBJ1-2; D is unclear. The CDR3 is 12 residues long. Germline V gene data show CDR1 as SGHTA and CDR2 as FQGNSA. V gave up 11 bases and J gave up 3 bases, with 13 bases separating them. CDR3 residues: CASNPGDYGYTF. The CDR3, as DNA: TGTGCCTCAAATCCCGGCGACTATGGCTACACCTTC.

The chain links TRBV5-1 to TRBJ2-3; TRBD1 matches at 7 bases. Looked up from germline, CDR1 is SGHRS and CDR2 is YFSETQ. The length of the CDR3 is 14 residues. J gave up 1 base and V 4 bases, and 3 bases lay outside the gene matches. The CDR3 DNA follows: TGCGCCAGCAGCCAAGGACAGGGCACAGATACGCAGTATTTT. Translated: CASSQGQGTDTQYF.

This clone appeared a few times. The same CDR3 also results from other DNA sequences found in this sample. The chain carries TRBV18 and TRBJ1-5, with 8 bases fitting TRBD1. V lost 2 bases, J lost 1 base, and 1 base stayed unmatched. The length of the CDR3 is 15 residues. Germline CDR1 is KGHSH and CDR2 is LQKENI. Here the CDR3 reads CASSPGTGSNQPQHF. The CDR3 DNA follows: TGTGCCAGCTCACCAGGGACAGGAAGCAATCAGCCCCAGCATTTT.

V usage is TRBV6-1 and J usage is TRBJ2-1; TRBD2 matches at 7 bases. Germline V lookup: CDR1 MNHNS, CDR2 SASEGT. V trimming: 8 bases; J trimming: 5 bases; junction bases outside the gene matches: 3. This CDR3 comprises 12 residues. The CDR3 sequence is CASRGGNNEQFF. CDR3 DNA sequence: TGTGCCAGCCGCGGGGGAAACAATGAGCAGTTCTTC.

This clone was seen just once. This chain uses TRBV7-8 with TRBJ1-2; 10 positions agree with TRBD1. Germline V gene sequence: CDR1 SGHVS, CDR2 FQNEAQ. The CDR3 contains 18 residues. The ends lost 5 bases at V and 0 bases at J; junction bases unmatched: 12. CDR3 bases: TGTGCCAGCAGCACCTTGACAGGGGGCTCTGATGCTAACTATGGCTACACCTTC. It translates to CASSTLTGGSDANYGYTF.

V gene TRBV18 combines with J gene TRBJ2-7; the match to TRBD1 covers 8 bases. Per germline, CDR1 KGHSH and CDR2 LQKENI. There are 15 residues in the CDR3. The V and J ends lost 5 bases and 4 bases, in that order; junction bases with no gene match: 10. The CDR3 loop is CASSEGQGRGYEQYF. CDR3 nucleotide sequence: TGTGCCAGCTCAGAAGGACAGGGCAGGGGGTACGAGCAGTACTTC.